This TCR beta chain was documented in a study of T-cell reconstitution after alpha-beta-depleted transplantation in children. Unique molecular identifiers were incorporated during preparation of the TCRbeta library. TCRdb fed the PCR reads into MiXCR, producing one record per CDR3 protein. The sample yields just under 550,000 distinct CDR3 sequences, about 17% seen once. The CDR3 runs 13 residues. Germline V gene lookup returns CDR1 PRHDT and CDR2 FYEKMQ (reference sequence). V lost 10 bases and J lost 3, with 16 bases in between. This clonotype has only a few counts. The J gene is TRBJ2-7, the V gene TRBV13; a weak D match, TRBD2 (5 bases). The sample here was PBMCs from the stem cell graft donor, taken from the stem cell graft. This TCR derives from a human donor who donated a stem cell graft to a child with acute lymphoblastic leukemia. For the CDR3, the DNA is TGTGCCACCTCCCGGTCCGGGAACTACGAGCAGTACTTC. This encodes CATSRSGNYEQYF.